This T cell receptor (beta chain) originates from a study of vaccination and CD4 T cells after COVID-19. Study in general: The convalescents included six males and four females, and among them two were Hispanic while seven were Caucasian. The authors exposed cells to overlapping spike peptides derived from SARS-CoV-2, HCoV-NL63, HCoV-OC43 and HCoV-229E.

Treatment meaning: approximately 11-day PBMC culture with coronavirus spike peptide pools or control peptides (ViraFEST assay). An Oncomine TCR Beta short-read assay was used to sequence the DNA from cultured CD4+ T cells. TCRdb re-called the PCR reads through MiXCR, storing one row per CDR3 protein. The profile shows about 10,000 distinct CDR3 sequences, 43% of them singletons. This clonotype came up a few times. Antigen unknown. This CDR3 contains 11 residues. With 9 bases clipped from V and 8 bases from J, the junction kept 5 bases outside the gene matches. CDR1 and CDR2 from the germline V gene are LNHDA and SQIVND (reference sequence).

This sequence originates from a human donor who had recovered from COVID-19. The sample comprised CD4+ T cells from blood, cultured in vitro. The V gene is TRBV19, the J gene TRBJ1-2, with 8 nucleotides matching TRBD1. In DNA, the CDR3 is TGTGCCAGCTCAGGGGGCCACGGCTACACCTTC. Translating it yields CASSGGHGYTF.